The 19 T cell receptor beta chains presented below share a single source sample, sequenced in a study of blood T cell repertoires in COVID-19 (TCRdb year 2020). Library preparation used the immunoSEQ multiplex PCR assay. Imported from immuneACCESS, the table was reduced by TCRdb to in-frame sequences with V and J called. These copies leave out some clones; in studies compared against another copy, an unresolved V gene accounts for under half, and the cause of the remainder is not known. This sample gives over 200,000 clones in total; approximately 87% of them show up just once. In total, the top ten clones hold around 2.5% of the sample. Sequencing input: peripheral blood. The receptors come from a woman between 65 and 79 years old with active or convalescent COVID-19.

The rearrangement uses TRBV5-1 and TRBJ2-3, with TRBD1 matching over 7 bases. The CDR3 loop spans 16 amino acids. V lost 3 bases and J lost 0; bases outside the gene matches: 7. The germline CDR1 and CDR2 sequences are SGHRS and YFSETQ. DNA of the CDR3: TGCGCCAGCAGCTACGGGACAGACCTCAGCACAGATACGCAGTATTTT. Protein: CASSYGTDLSTDTQYF. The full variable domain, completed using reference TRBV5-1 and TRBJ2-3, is KAGVTQTPRYLIKTRGQQVTLSCSPISGHRSVSWYQQTPGQGLQFLFEYFSETQRNKGNFPGRFSGRQFSNSRSEMNVSTLELGDSALYLCASSYGTDLSTDTQYFGPGTRLTVL.

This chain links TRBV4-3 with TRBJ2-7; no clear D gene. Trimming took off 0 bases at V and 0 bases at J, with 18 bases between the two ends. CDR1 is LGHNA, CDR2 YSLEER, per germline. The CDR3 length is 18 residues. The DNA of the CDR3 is TGCGCCAGCAGCCAAGACTTCTCGGGTACCCTCGGCTCCTACGAGCAGTACTTC. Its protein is CASSQDFSGTLGSYEQYF.

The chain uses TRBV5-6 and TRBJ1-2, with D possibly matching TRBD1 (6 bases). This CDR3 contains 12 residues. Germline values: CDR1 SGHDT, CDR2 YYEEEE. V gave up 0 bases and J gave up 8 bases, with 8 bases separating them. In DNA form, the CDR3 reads TGTGCCAGCAGCTTGGGGGGGCAAGGCTACACCTTC. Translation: CASSLGGQGYTF.

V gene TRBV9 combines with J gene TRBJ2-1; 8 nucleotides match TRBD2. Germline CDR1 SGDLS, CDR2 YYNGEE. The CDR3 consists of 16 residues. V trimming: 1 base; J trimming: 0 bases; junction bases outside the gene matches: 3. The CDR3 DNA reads TGTGCCAGCAGCGTAACGGGGGGGAGCTCCTACAATGAGCAGTTCTTC. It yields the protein CASSVTGGSSYNEQFF. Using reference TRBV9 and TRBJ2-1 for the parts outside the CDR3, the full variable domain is DSGVTQTPKHLITATGQRVTLRCSPRSGDLSVYWYQQSLDQGLQFLIQYYNGEERAKGNILERFSAQQFPDLHSELNLSSLELGDSALYFCASSVTGGSSYNEQFFGPGTRLTVL.

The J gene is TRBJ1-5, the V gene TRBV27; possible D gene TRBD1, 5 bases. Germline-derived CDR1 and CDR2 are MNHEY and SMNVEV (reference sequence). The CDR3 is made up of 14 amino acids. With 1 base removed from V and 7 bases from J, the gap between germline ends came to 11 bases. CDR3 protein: CASSLYGGVQPQHF. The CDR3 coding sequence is TGTGCCAGCAGTTTATACGGGGGGGTACAGCCCCAGCATTTT.

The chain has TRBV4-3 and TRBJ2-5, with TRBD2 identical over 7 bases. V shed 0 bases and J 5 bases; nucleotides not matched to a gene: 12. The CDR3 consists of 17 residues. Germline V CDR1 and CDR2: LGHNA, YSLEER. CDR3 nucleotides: TGCGCCAGCAGCCAAGATCTCCCCCCGGGGGGTCGGGAGACCCAGTACTTC. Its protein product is CASSQDLPPGGRETQYF.

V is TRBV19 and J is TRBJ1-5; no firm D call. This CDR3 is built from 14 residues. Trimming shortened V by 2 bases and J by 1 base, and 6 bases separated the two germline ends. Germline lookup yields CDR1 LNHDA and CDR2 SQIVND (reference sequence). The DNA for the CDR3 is TGTGCCAGTAGTATATCCCTGAGCAATCAGCCCCAGCATTTT. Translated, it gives CASSISLSNQPQHF. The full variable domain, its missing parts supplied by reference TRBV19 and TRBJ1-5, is DGGITQSPKYLFRKEGQNVTLSCEQNLNHDAMYWYRQDPGQGLRLIYYSQIVNDFQKGDIAEGYSVSREKKESFPLTVTSAQKNPTAFYLCASSISLSNQPQHFGDGTRLSIL.

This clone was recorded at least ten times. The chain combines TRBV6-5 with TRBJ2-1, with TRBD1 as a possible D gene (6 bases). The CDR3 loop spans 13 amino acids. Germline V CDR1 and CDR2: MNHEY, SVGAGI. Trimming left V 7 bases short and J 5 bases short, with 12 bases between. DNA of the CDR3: TGTGCCAGCACCAAGACAGGCCACAATGAGCAGTTCTTC. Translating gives CASTKTGHNEQFF.

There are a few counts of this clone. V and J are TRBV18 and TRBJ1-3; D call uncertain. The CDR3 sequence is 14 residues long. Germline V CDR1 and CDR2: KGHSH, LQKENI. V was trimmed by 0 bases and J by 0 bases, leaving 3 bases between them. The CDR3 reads CASSPPLSGNTIYF. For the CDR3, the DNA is TGTGCCAGCTCACCACCCCTCTCTGGAAACACCATATATTTT.

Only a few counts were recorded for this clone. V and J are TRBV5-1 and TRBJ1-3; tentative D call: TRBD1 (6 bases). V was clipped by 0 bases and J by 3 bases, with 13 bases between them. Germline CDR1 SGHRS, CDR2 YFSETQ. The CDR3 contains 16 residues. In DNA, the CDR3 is TGCGCCAGCAGCTTGGCCGGGGGGGCCTTTGGAAACACCATATATTTT. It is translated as CASSLAGGAFGNTIYF.

Here the CDR3 reads CASSYSARTEAFF. The CDR3 region has the DNA TGTGCCAGCAGTTACTCTGCCCGGACTGAAGCTTTCTTT. V gene TRBV6-6 combines with J gene TRBJ1-1; D remains unclear. The CDR3 runs 13 residues. From germline, CDR1 is MNHNY and CDR2 SVGAGI (reference sequence). V shed 0 bases and J shed 5 bases, with 7 bases lying between them.

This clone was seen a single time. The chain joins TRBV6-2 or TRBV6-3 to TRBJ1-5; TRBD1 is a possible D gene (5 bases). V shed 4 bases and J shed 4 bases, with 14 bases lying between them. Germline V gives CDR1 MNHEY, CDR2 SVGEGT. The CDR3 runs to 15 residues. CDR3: CASSWGLKGNQPQHF. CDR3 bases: TGTGCCAGCAGTTGGGGACTTAAAGGAAATCAGCCCCAGCATTTT.

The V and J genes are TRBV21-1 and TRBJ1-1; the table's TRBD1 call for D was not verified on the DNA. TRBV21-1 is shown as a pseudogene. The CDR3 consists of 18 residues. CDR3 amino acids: CASSKEKANGTGYTEAFF. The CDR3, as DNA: TGTGCCAGCAGCAAAGAAAAGGCTAACGGGACAGGTTACACTGAAGCTTTCTTT.

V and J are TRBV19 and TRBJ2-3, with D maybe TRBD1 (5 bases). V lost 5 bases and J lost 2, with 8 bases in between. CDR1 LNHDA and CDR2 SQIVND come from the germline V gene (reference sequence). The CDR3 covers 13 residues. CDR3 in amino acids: CASSRQYTDTQYF. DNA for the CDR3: TGTGCCAGTAGTCGACAGTACACAGATACGCAGTATTTT.

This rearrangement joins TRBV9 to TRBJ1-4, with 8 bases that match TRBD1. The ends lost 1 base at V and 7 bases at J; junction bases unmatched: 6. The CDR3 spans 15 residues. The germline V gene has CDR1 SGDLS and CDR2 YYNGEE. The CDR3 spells CASSVWTGKGEKLFF. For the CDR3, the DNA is TGTGCCAGCAGCGTATGGACAGGGAAAGGTGAAAAACTGTTTTTT.

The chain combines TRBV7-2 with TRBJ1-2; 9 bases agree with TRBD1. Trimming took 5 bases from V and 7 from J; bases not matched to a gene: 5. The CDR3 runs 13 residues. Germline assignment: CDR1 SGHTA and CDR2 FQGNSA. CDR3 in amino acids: CASSPTGGGGYTF. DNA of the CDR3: TGTGCCAGCAGCCCGACAGGGGGAGGTGGCTACACCTTC.

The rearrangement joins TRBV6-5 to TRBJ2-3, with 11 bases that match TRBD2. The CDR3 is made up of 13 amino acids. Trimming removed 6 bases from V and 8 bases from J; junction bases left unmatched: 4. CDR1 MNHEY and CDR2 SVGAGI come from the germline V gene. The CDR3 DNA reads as TGTGCCAGCAGACTAGCGGGAGAGGTTACGCAGTATTTT. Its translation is CASRLAGEVTQYF.

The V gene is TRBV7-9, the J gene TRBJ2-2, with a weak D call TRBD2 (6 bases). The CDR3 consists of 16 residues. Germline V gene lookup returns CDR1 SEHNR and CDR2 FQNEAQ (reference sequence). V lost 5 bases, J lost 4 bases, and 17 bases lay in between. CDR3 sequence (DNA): TGTGCCAGCAGCCCACCAGGACTAACGAGCACCGGGGAGCTGTTTTTT. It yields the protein CASSPPGLTSTGELFF.

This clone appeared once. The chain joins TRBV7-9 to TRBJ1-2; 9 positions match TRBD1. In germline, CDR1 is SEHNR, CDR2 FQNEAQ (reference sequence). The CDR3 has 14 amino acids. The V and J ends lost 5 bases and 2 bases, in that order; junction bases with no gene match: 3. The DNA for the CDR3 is TGTGCCAGCAGCGGGGGACAGGGAAACTATGGCTACACCTTC. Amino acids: CASSGGQGNYGYTF.